Given below is one T cell receptor (beta chain) in context. The record originates from a study of T-cell memory formation after mild COVID-19. From germline, CDR1 is SGHTA and CDR2 FQGNSA. CDR3 length: 13 residues. V was cut by 5 bases and J by 4 bases, with 8 bases left in between. TCRdb redid the calling of the 5' RACE reads with MiXCR, one entry per CDR3 protein. Altogether around 310,000 distinct CDR3 sequences are present, about 13% being singletons, with the ten largest covering roughly 21%. The genes are TRBV7-2 and TRBJ2-2; tentative D call: TRBD2 (5 bases). The sequenced sample consisted of PBMCs or a T cell subset sorted from them (not recorded which). This TCR came from a man between 18 and 35 years old who had mild COVID-19 (a few samples of this study predate the infection). Cell type and time point are not known. For the CDR3, the DNA is TGTGCCAGCAGCCAAGGACTCACCGGGGAGCTGTTTTTT. Translating it yields CASSQGLTGELFF.